Listed below are T cell receptor beta chains from one sample, sequenced in a study of neurological immune-mediated disorders. TCRdb itself ran the 5' RACE reads through MiXCR, one entry per CDR3 protein. The data contain about 69,000 distinct CDR3 sequences, roughly 3.6% of them singletons. Material: PBMCs. Every receptor here comes from a man aged 25 to 40 with multiple sclerosis. CDR3s include the opening cysteine and the closing phenylalanine or tryptophan. A D gene is named only where the DNA matches it firmly. Size values are once, few and many counts, or a class for expanded clones, and some rows have none.

cdr3_aa	cdr3_nt	j_call	cdr3_length	v_call	d_call	clone_size
CASSIRQVHSYEQYF	TGTGCCAGCAGCATTCGACAGGTGCACTCCTACGAGCAGTACTTC	TRBJ2-7	15	TRBV7-2	NA	many
CSVRRGLSGNTIYF	TGCAGCGTCCGCCGGGGGCTTTCTGGAAACACCATATATTTT	TRBJ1-3	14	TRBV29-1	NA	many
CASKRQGDNSPLHF	TGTGCCAGCAAGAGACAGGGAGATAATTCACCCCTCCACTTT	TRBJ1-6	14	TRBV6-5	TRBD1	many
CASSDATGAQYF	TGTGCCAGCAGTGACGCAACCGGGGCGCAGTATTTT	TRBJ2-3	12	TRBV6-4	NA	NA
CSARFAGGKDEQFF	TGCAGTGCTAGATTTGCGGGGGGGAAGGATGAGCAGTTCTTC	TRBJ2-1	14	TRBV20-1	TRBD2	many
CASSIGVGETQYF	TGCGCCAGCAGCATAGGGGTTGGGGAGACCCAGTACTTC	TRBJ2-5	13	TRBV5-1	NA	many
CASSYNRVNTGELFF	TGTGCCAGCAGTTATAACAGGGTAAACACCGGGGAGCTGTTTTTT	TRBJ2-2	15	TRBV6-5	NA	NA
CASSSPGPRFNYGYTF	TGCGCCAGCAGCTCACCGGGACCGCGGTTTAACTATGGCTACACCTTC	TRBJ1-2	16	TRBV5-1	NA	many
CASSSKGRGNYGYTF	TGTGCCAGCAGCAGTAAGGGGCGCGGGAACTATGGCTACACCTTC	TRBJ1-2	15	TRBV7-9	NA	few
CASSDYGQGLGTEAFF	TGCGCCAGCAGTGACTACGGACAGGGGCTGGGGACTGAAGCTTTCTTT	TRBJ1-1	16	TRBV10-2	TRBD1	many
CASSLAPAYEQYF	TGTGCCAGCAGCTTGGCGCCAGCCTACGAGCAGTACTTC	TRBJ2-7	13	TRBV5-5	NA	many
CSAERRETQYF	TGCAGTGCAGAGCGGAGGGAGACCCAGTACTTC	TRBJ2-5	11	TRBV20-1	NA	many
CASSLVTSSSTDTQYF	TGTGCCAGCAGCTTAGTGACATCATCTAGCACAGATACGCAGTATTTT	TRBJ2-3	16	TRBV7-6	NA	many
CASSFLTDTQYF	TGCGCCAGCAGCTTTCTTACAGATACGCAGTATTTT	TRBJ2-3	12	TRBV5-1	NA	many
CASSLAGTVNEKLFF	TGTGCCAGCAGCTTAGCAGGGACAGTGAATGAAAAACTGTTTTTT	TRBJ1-4	15	TRBV7-9	TRBD1	many
CSGWWDTQYF	TGCAGTGGCTGGTGGGATACGCAGTATTTT	TRBJ2-3	10	TRBV20-1	NA	many
CSAIRRGLEAFF	TGCAGTGCTATAAGAAGAGGGTTGGAAGCTTTCTTT	TRBJ1-1	12	TRBV20-1	NA	NA
CASSRGSGGLSSYEQYF	TGTGCCAGCAGTCGTGGGTCAGGGGGCCTAAGCTCCTACGAGCAGTACTTC	TRBJ2-7	17	TRBV9	TRBD1	NA
CASLVRFRRWGQSSYEQYF	TGCGCCAGCCTAGTACGGTTCAGAAGATGGGGACAGAGCTCCTACGAGCAGTACTTC	TRBJ2-7	19	TRBV5-1	TRBD1	many
CASSVSGQSNTGELFF	TGTGCCAGCAGTGTGTCAGGACAGTCGAACACCGGGGAGCTGTTTTTT	TRBJ2-2	16	TRBV6-4	NA	many
CASSVLGLGNNEQFF	TGTGCCAGCAGCGTATTGGGACTTGGGAACAATGAGCAGTTCTTC	TRBJ2-1	15	TRBV9	NA	many
CASSLTVELGKRDTQYF	TGCGCCAGCAGCTTGACAGTCGAATTGGGGAAGAGGGATACGCAGTATTTT	TRBJ2-3	17	TRBV5-1	NA	many
CASSLYGGGNTEAFF	TGTGCCAGCAGCTTATACGGAGGGGGGAACACTGAAGCTTTCTTT	TRBJ1-1	15	TRBV7-2	NA	many
CATSSGANTEAFF	TGTGCCACCAGCAGCGGGGCAAACACTGAAGCTTTCTTT	TRBJ1-1	13	TRBV15	NA	many
CASSGPSDYEQYF	TGTGCCAGCAGCGGGCCGAGCGACTACGAGCAGTACTTC	TRBJ2-7	13	TRBV12-3/TRBV12-4	NA	many
CSARPDRGEDTQYF	TGCAGTGCTAGACCCGACAGGGGGGAAGATACGCAGTATTTT	TRBJ2-3	14	TRBV20-1	TRBD1	many
CASSLGDPLDSYTF	TGCGCCAGCAGCTTGGGAGACCCTCTGGATAGCTACACCTTC	TRBJ1-2	14	TRBV5-1	NA	many
CASSLGLNSPLNF	TGTGCTAGCTCTTTGGGGTTGAATTCACCCCTCAACTTT	TRBJ1-6	13	TRBV7-2	NA	few
CAISGTGDEQYF	TGTGCCATCAGCGGGACAGGCGACGAGCAGTACTTC	TRBJ2-7	12	TRBV10-3	TRBD1	many
CSATKMPRGGPTTDTQYF	TGCAGTGCTACTAAAATGCCGCGTGGCGGTCCTACCACAGATACGCAGTATTTT	TRBJ2-3	18	TRBV20-1	NA	few
CASSLWQGDSYTF	TGCGCCAGCAGCTTGTGGCAGGGCGATAGCTACACCTTC	TRBJ1-2	13	TRBV5-1	NA	many
CASRTVHTEAFF	TGCGCCAGTCGGACGGTACACACTGAAGCTTTCTTT	TRBJ1-1	12	TRBV5-1	NA	many
CASSEEQGWETQYF	TGTGCCAGCAGTGAAGAGCAGGGATGGGAGACCCAGTACTTC	TRBJ2-5	14	TRBV6-1	NA	many
CASSLGLAGTFNEQFF	TGCGCCAGCAGCTTGGGACTAGCGGGCACCTTCAATGAGCAGTTCTTC	TRBJ2-1	16	TRBV5-1	TRBD2	many
CASRVQGNTEAFF	TGTGCCAGCAGAGTACAGGGGAACACTGAAGCTTTCTTT	TRBJ1-1	13	TRBV6-5	NA	many
CASNAMGGLGETQYF	TGTGCCAGCAACGCAATGGGGGGGCTGGGGGAGACCCAGTACTTC	TRBJ2-5	15	TRBV9	NA	many
CASSTRDVGSYEQYF	TGTGCCAGCAGCACGCGGGACGTAGGCTCCTACGAGCAGTACTTC	TRBJ2-7	15	TRBV7-9	NA	many
CASTPNDRGGDTQYF	TGTGCCAGCACCCCGAACGACAGGGGAGGGGATACGCAGTATTTT	TRBJ2-3	15	TRBV6-6	NA	NA
CSARDEKGAYNSPLHF	TGCAGTGCTAGAGATGAAAAGGGGGCCTATAATTCACCCCTCCACTTT	TRBJ1-6	16	TRBV20-1	NA	many
CSARLGWTGELFF	TGCAGTGCTAGGCTAGGATGGACCGGGGAGCTGTTTTTT	TRBJ2-2	13	TRBV20-1	NA	many
CASSLVRRGSPLNF	TGCGCCAGCAGCTTGGTCAGACGGGGTTCACCCCTCAACTTT	TRBJ1-6	14	TRBV5-1	NA	few
CASSPGTSGGQETQYF	TGTGCCAGCAGCCCCGGGACTAGCGGGGGACAAGAGACCCAGTACTTC	TRBJ2-5	16	TRBV12-3/TRBV12-4	TRBD2	many